The source of this T cell receptor (beta chain) is a study of blood T cell repertoires in COVID-19. On the study more broadly: The analysed material was cDNA or gDNA that came from T cells, B-cell-depleted T cells, or PBMCs.

Trimming shortened V by 5 bases and J by 1 base, and 14 bases separated the two germline ends. CDR1 and CDR2 from the germline V gene are SNHLY and FYNNEI. This CDR3 is built from 16 residues. Only in-frame clones appear in the TCRdb table, and some are missing; sequencing was by immunoSEQ multiplex PCR. The repertoire consists of 270,000 or so clones, with roughly 85% occurring once and the leading ten covering 7.5% to 10%. Sequencing was performed on peripheral blood. The rearrangement uses TRBV2 and TRBJ2-2, with a tentative D call TRBD2 (6 bases). The TCR originated in a woman aged 45-60 years who had recovered from COVID-19. As DNA, the CDR3 is TGTGCCAGCAGTCCCGGGACCGGGAGGAACACCGGGGAGCTGTTTTTT. This codes for CASSPGTGRNTGELFF. Together with reference TRBV2 and TRBJ2-2, the CDR3 gives the full variable domain: EPEVTQTPSHQVTQMGQEVILRCVPISNHLYFYWYRQILGQKVEFLVSFYNNEISEKSEIFDDQFSVERPDGSNFTLKIRSTKLEDSAMYFCASSPGTGRNTGELFFGEGSRLTVL.